One sample yielded the 26 T cell receptor beta chains listed below, sequenced in a study of blood T cell repertoires in COVID-19. Profiling relied on immunoSEQ multiplex PCR, and the TCRdb table lists in-frame clones only, not all of them. Counted here are roughly 500,000 clones, roughly 87% occurring once; the ten biggest clones make up around 0.9%. The sequencing sample was made of peripheral blood. The source is a man aged 18 to 30 with COVID-19, enrolled during active disease.

The rearrangement links TRBV19 to TRBJ1-4; 7 positions match TRBD1. Germline lookup yields CDR1 LNHDA and CDR2 SQIVND (reference sequence). The CDR3 sequence is 15 residues long. The junction had 3 bases not matched to a gene; V was cut back by 5 bases and J by 0 bases. The CDR3 loop is CASSGQGATNEKLFF. In DNA form, the CDR3 reads TGTGCCAGTAGTGGGCAGGGGGCAACTAATGAAAAACTGTTTTTT.

The rearrangement uses TRBV5-1 and TRBJ2-1; 7 positions agree with TRBD2. The germline V gene encodes CDR1 SGHRS and CDR2 YFSETQ. V trimming: 0 bases; J trimming: 3 bases; junction bases outside the gene matches: 6. The CDR3 consists of 16 residues. DNA for the CDR3: TGCGCCAGCAGCTTGGTCAGCGGGGCCAACTACAATGAGCAGTTCTTC. Translating gives CASSLVSGANYNEQFF.

The chain uses TRBV29-1 and TRBJ2-1, with D possibly matching TRBD2 (5 bases). Germline V gene lookup returns CDR1 SQVTM and CDR2 ANQGSEA. The CDR3 has 12 amino acids. Between the trimmed V and J ends, which lost 7 bases and 4 bases, there was a span of 11 bases. CDR3 protein: CSAIGGYNEQFF. The CDR3 coding sequence is TGCAGCGCCATTGGAGGTTACAATGAGCAGTTCTTC.

The chain uses TRBV5-4 and TRBJ2-7; 7 nucleotides align to TRBD2. This CDR3 contains 15 residues. After removal of 2 bases from V and 1 base from J, the junction contained 6 bases not matched to a gene. The germline V gene encodes CDR1 SGHNT and CDR2 YYREEE (reference sequence). DNA of the CDR3: TGTGCCAGCAGCTTACTCGGGGGGAAATCCTACGAGCAGTACTTC. It specifies CASSLLGGKSYEQYF.

CDR3 sequence reads: CATSRDRLAGGLGEQFF. In DNA form, the CDR3 reads TGTGCCACCAGCAGAGATAGACTAGCGGGAGGACTGGGGGAGCAGTTCTTC. The rearrangement joins TRBV15 to TRBJ2-1, with 13 bases lining up with TRBD2. The CDR3 runs to 17 residues. CDR1 is LNHNV, CDR2 YYDKDF, per germline (reference sequence). Trimming took 0 bases from V and 10 from J; bases not matched to a gene: 9. Using reference TRBV15 and TRBJ2-1 for the parts outside the CDR3, the full variable domain is DAMVIQNPRYQVTQFGKPVTLSCSQTLNHNVMYWYQQKSSQAPKLLFHYYDKDFNNEADTPDNFQSRRPNTSFCFLDIRSPGLGDTAMYLCATSRDRLAGGLGEQFFGPGTRLTVL.

This clone was counted once. The gene calls are TRBV6-5 and TRBJ1-2; D possibly corresponds to TRBD1 (6 bases). V was trimmed by 11 bases and J by 13 bases, leaving 17 bases between them. This CDR3 has 10 amino acids. The germline V gene encodes CDR1 MNHEY and CDR2 SVGAGI. The CDR3 is CAGSGTPATF. In DNA, the CDR3 is TGTGCCGGATCCGGGACACCGGCCACCTTC.

The J gene is TRBJ2-5, the V gene TRBV2, with TRBD1 as a possible D gene (5 bases). This CDR3 comprises 12 residues. CDR1 and CDR2 (germline): SNHLY, FYNNEI. The germline V and J ends were trimmed by 8 bases and 4 bases, with 11 bases remaining between them. The CDR3 is CASGRGSETQYF. The CDR3 DNA reads TGTGCCAGCGGAAGGGGATCAGAGACCCAGTACTTC.

This chain uses TRBV5-1 with TRBJ2-7, with D possibly TRBD2 on 7 matching bases. Germline V CDR1 and CDR2: SGHRS, YFSETQ. The CDR3 contains 14 residues. Trimming took 4 bases from V and 5 from J, leaving 16 bases between them. DNA of the CDR3: TGCGCCAGCAGCGGTCAGGACAGCGGGGACGAGCAGTACTTC. Residues: CASSGQDSGDEQYF.

The chain combines TRBV29-1 with TRBJ1-1, with D unclear. Trimming shortened V by 4 bases and J by 6 bases, and 15 bases separated the two germline ends. In germline, CDR1 is SQVTM, CDR2 ANQGSEA. This CDR3 is built from 13 residues. The CDR3 is CSVALLTNAEAFF. In DNA form, the CDR3 reads TGCAGCGTTGCTTTGTTGACTAACGCTGAAGCTTTCTTT.

Only one count was recorded for this clone. The chain carries TRBV5-6 and TRBJ2-7; 8 bases are a match to TRBD1. There are 15 residues in the CDR3. Germline CDR1 and CDR2: SGHDT and YYEEEE. The V and J ends lost 4 bases and 4 bases, in that order; junction bases with no gene match: 10. In DNA, the CDR3 is TGTGCCAGCAGCCATTCCCGGCAGGGGGCGTACGAGCAGTACTTC. This encodes CASSHSRQGAYEQYF.

This sequence joins TRBV28 and TRBJ2-5; 7 bases are a match to TRBD1. The V and J ends lost 2 bases and 5 bases, in that order; junction bases with no gene match: 5. Germline CDR1 MDHEN, CDR2 SYDVKM. The CDR3 extends over 14 amino acids. The CDR3 here is CASSLEGGRETQYF. In DNA form, the CDR3 reads TGTGCCAGCAGTTTAGAAGGGGGCAGGGAGACCCAGTACTTC.

The rearrangement joins TRBV7-9 to TRBJ2-7; 12 bases are a match to TRBD2. This CDR3 contains 14 residues. Trimming took 5 bases from V and 7 from J; bases not matched to a gene: 6. In germline, CDR1 is SEHNR, CDR2 FQNEAQ (reference sequence). The CDR3 sequence is CASSRLAGADEQYF. As DNA, the CDR3 is TGTGCCAGCAGCAGACTAGCGGGAGCGGATGAGCAGTACTTC.

V is TRBV5-1 and J is TRBJ2-2, with TRBD1 matching over 9 bases. Germline lookup yields CDR1 SGHRS and CDR2 YFSETQ. The CDR3 has 17 amino acids. Trimming took 0 bases from V and 4 from J; bases not matched to a gene: 7. The chain's CDR3 is CASSLASGTGFTGELFF. DNA of the CDR3: TGCGCCAGCAGCTTGGCCTCCGGGACAGGGTTCACCGGGGAGCTGTTTTTT.

This chain uses TRBV12-3 or TRBV12-4 with TRBJ2-1; D gene ambiguous. V shed 3 bases and J shed 5 bases, with 8 bases lying between them. This CDR3 has 13 residues. The CDR3 DNA reads TGTGCCAGCAGTTTCCGTCCAGACAATGAGCAGTTCTTC. Its translation is CASSFRPDNEQFF.

The V and J genes are TRBV2 and TRBJ2-2; 9 nucleotides align to TRBD1. V shed 4 bases and J 6 bases; nucleotides not matched to a gene: 3. This CDR3 comprises 14 residues. Per the germline V gene, CDR1 is SNHLY and CDR2 is FYNNEI. The CDR3 DNA reads TGTGCCAGCAGTGGAACAGGGGGCTCCGGGGAGCTGTTTTTT. Its protein product is CASSGTGGSGELFF.

This chain links TRBV2 with TRBJ2-5; TRBD2 might be the D (5 bases). The length of the CDR3 is 12 residues. Trimming removed 2 bases from V and 9 bases from J, with 10 bases in between. CDR1 SNHLY and CDR2 FYNNEI come from the germline V gene. As DNA, the CDR3 is TGTGCCAGCAGTGAACGGTTGCGGGCCCAGTACTTC. Encoded protein: CASSERLRAQYF.

The chain couples TRBV20-1 to TRBJ1-1; no reliable D call. CDR1 is DFQATT, CDR2 SNEGSKA, per germline (reference sequence). The CDR3 loop spans 13 amino acids. V lost 3 bases and J 6 bases, leaving 14 bases between the germline ends. CDR3 sequence (DNA): TGCAGTGCTAGTGGAGGGATCGAAGCTGAAGCTTTCTTT. Translation: CSASGGIEAEAFF.

The rearrangement links TRBV2 to TRBJ2-7; D might be TRBD2 (5 bases). Germline V gives CDR1 SNHLY, CDR2 FYNNEI. The CDR3 has 13 amino acids. Trimming stripped 4 bases from V and 5 bases from J, with 12 bases between. CDR3 coding DNA: TGTGCCAGCAGTGGGGAGTACCACAACGAGCAGTACTTC. This sequence encodes CASSGEYHNEQYF.

The chain has TRBV11-2 and TRBJ1-3; 7 nucleotides match TRBD1. Germline assignment: CDR1 SGHAT and CDR2 FQNNGV. Trimming at V came to 5 bases and at J to 6 bases, leaving 10 bases not matched to a gene. The CDR3 is 15 residues long. The CDR3 loop is CASSPTITGVNTIYF. CDR3 DNA: TGTGCCAGCAGCCCGACAATCACAGGGGTAAACACCATATATTTT. Supplemented by reference TRBV11-2 and TRBJ1-3, the full variable domain reads EAGVAQSPRYKIIEKRQSVAFWCNPISGHATLYWYQQILGQGPKLLIQFQNNGVVDDSQLPKDRFSAERLKGVDSTLKIQPAKLEDSAVYLCASSPTITGVNTIYFGEGSWLTVV.

The rearrangement uses TRBV5-5 and TRBJ2-7; 9 nucleotides agree with TRBD1. The V and J ends lost 4 bases and 2 bases, in that order; junction bases with no gene match: 7. From germline, CDR1 is SGHKS and CDR2 YYEKEE (reference sequence). CDR3 size: 15 residues. The CDR3 DNA reads TGTGCCAGCAGCCCGGGACAGGGCTACCCCTACGAGCAGTACTTC. Protein sequence: CASSPGQGYPYEQYF. The variable domain in full, completed from reference TRBV5-5 and TRBJ2-7, reads DAGVTQSPTHLIKTRGQQVTLRCSPISGHKSVSWYQQVLGQGPQFIFQYYEKEERGRGNFPDRFSARQFPNYSSELNVNALLLGDSALYLCASSPGQGYPYEQYFGPGTRLTVT.

The rearrangement links TRBV29-1 to TRBJ2-3; TRBD1 might be the D (6 bases). This CDR3 has 12 residues. Germline V gene sequence: CDR1 SQVTM, CDR2 ANQGSEA. Trimming took off 6 bases at V and 6 bases at J, with 13 bases between the two ends. This chain's CDR3 is CSVGTGLDTQYF. The CDR3 coding sequence is TGCAGCGTCGGAACAGGGTTGGATACGCAGTATTTT.

The chain employs TRBV5-1 and TRBJ2-7; 14 bases line up with TRBD2. This CDR3 region has 16 residues. The V gene's germline CDR1 is SGHRS and CDR2 YFSETQ. With 4 bases clipped from V and 0 bases from J, the junction kept 3 bases outside the gene matches. The CDR3 nucleotides read TGCGCCAGCAGCGAAGGACTAGCGGGGGGCTCCTACGAGCAGTACTTC. The encoded protein is CASSEGLAGGSYEQYF.

V and J are TRBV3-1 (or the pseudogene TRBV3-2) and TRBJ2-1; a weak D match, TRBD2 (5 bases). The germline CDR1 and CDR2 sequences are LGHDT and YNNKEL (reference sequence). The CDR3 length is 12 residues. V was trimmed by 6 bases and J by 9 bases, leaving 12 bases between them. CDR3 nucleotides: TGTGCCAGCAGTAAACTAGATCGTGAGCAGTTCTTC. Its protein is CASSKLDREQFF.

This clone was detected only once. The chain employs TRBV7-9 and TRBJ2-3; 9 bases align to TRBD1. Germline CDR1 is SEHNR and CDR2 is FQNEAQ (reference sequence). V trimming: 1 base; J trimming: 4 bases; junction bases outside the gene matches: 3. The length of the CDR3 is 15 residues. CDR3 DNA sequence: TGTGCCAGCAGCTTAGGACAGGGGGTCTCAGATACGCAGTATTTT. Translated, it gives CASSLGQGVSDTQYF.

This rearrangement joins TRBV28 to TRBJ1-2; D possibly corresponds to TRBD1 (5 bases). From germline, CDR1 is MDHEN and CDR2 SYDVKM. The CDR3 has 11 amino acids. Deletions cut 5 bases from V and 9 bases from J, with 10 bases between. CDR3 nucleotide sequence: TGTGCCAGCAGTCAGGGAGGTAGCTACACCTTC. Its protein product is CASSQGGSYTF.

CDR3 loop: CASSSGEQETQYF. The CDR3 DNA reads as TGTGCCAGCAGTTCCGGAGAGCAAGAGACCCAGTACTTC. This rearrangement joins TRBV27 to TRBJ2-5, with no clear D. The germline V gene encodes CDR1 MNHEY and CDR2 SMNVEV (reference sequence). The V gene lost 4 bases and the J gene lost 2 bases, with 8 bases spanning the gap. CDR3 length equals 13 residues.